Reported below is one T cell receptor beta chain. The antigen is unknown. The sample is drawn from a study of cytomegalovirus exposure and HLA in healthy donors. Study details: T cells numbering around 180 million yielded approximately 100 million unique TCR beta sequences in an earlier analysis.

With 60 Vbeta and 13 Jbeta primers, the PCR was carried out. The method was immunoSEQ multiplex PCR; TCRdb's version includes in-frame clones alone and lacks a portion of them. The sample comprises around 94,000 clones, around two thirds of which are singletons, and 3.5% to 4.5% rests with the top ten. Per germline, CDR1 LNHDA and CDR2 SQIVND (reference sequence). There are 15 residues in the CDR3. V lost 4 bases, J lost 4 bases, and 7 bases stayed unmatched. General study points: Most CMV-associated TCR beta chains appeared HLA-restricted in a later analysis. Sequencing likely produced, as an artifact, a cluster of highly shared sequence variants. Later work found that TCR association rates differed between HLA loci; DRB1 had the most and HLA-C the fewest.

The rearrangement joins TRBV19 to TRBJ1-2, with TRBD1 matching over 9 bases. The sequenced sample was PBMCs. This receptor was taken from a man aged 25 to 40 in good health and CMV-seronegative. CDR3 bases: TGTGCCAGTAGTAAAGGACAGGGGAGAACCTATGGCTACACCTTC. Its translation is CASSKGQGRTYGYTF.